This record concerns one T cell receptor beta chain sequence. The CDR3 sequence is 18 residues long. Looked up from germline, CDR1 is MNHNS and CDR2 is SASEGT. The V gene end was trimmed by 4 bases and the J gene end by 2 bases; junction bases not matched to a gene: 15. The source of the sample is a study of blood T cell repertoires in COVID-19. Per the original data handling: Reference gene primer amplification gave nucleated cell count estimates. Method: immunoSEQ multiplex PCR; TCRdb's copy keeps in-frame clones and lacks some. V, J and clone size derive from that table, while D and trimming were established from the DNA sequence. The sample contains some 460,000 clones, around nine tenths of which appear only once. The study drew participants aged about 18 to 89 years from about two dozen US areas. Participants' reported clinical history set cohort assignment.

The receptor was isolated from a young woman with acute COVID-19. The source material was PBMCs or T cells enriched from blood (not recorded which). J is TRBJ1-2 and V is TRBV6-1; 8 bases match TRBD1. As DNA, the CDR3 is TGTGCCAGCAGTGTATCTCCGACAGGGGCAATAGACAACTATGGCTACACCTTC. Its translation: CASSVSPTGAIDNYGYTF.